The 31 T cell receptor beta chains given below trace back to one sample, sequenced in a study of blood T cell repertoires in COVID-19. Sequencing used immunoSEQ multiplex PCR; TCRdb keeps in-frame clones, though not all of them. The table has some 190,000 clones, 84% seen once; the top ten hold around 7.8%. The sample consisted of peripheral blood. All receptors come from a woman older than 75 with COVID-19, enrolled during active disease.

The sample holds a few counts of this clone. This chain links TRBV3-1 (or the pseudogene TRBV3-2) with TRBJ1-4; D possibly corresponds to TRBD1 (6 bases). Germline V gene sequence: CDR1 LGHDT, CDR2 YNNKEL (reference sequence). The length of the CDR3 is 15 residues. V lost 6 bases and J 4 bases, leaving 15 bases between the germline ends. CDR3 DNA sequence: TGTGCCAGCAGTCAACAGGGACTTGGTAATGAAAAACTGTTTTTT. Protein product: CASSQQGLGNEKLFF.

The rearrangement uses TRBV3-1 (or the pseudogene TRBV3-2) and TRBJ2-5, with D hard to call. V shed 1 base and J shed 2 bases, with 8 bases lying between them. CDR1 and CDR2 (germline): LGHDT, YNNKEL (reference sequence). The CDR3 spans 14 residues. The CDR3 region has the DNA TGTGCCAGCAGCCAAGGAGGCCTACAAGAGACCCAGTACTTC. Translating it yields CASSQGGLQETQYF.

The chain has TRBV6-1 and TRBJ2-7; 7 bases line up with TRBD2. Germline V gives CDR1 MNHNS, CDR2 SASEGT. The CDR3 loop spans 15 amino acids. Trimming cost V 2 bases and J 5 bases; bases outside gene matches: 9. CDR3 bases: TGTGCCAGCAGTGAATTGGGCGGGAGAACAGACGAGCAGTACTTC. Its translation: CASSELGGRTDEQYF.

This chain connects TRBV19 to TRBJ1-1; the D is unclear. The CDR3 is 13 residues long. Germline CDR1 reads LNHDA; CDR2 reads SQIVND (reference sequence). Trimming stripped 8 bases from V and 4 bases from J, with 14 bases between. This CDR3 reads CASCPWEATEAFF. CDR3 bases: TGTGCCAGTTGTCCATGGGAGGCCACTGAAGCTTTCTTT.

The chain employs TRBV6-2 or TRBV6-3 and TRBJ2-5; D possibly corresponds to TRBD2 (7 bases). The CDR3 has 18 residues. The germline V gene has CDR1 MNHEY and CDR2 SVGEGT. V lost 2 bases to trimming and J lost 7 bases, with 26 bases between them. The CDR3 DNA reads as TGTGCCAGCAGTTACCCGGTCACTAGCGTTTTTCGAGGGGGGACCCAGTACTTC. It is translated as CASSYPVTSVFRGGTQYF.

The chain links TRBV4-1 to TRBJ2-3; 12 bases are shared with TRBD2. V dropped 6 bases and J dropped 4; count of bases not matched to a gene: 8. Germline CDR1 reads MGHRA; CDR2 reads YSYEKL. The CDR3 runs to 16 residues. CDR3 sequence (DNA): TGCGCCAGCAGTCTCCGACTAGCGGGAGACGCAGATACGCAGTATTTT. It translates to CASSLRLAGDADTQYF.

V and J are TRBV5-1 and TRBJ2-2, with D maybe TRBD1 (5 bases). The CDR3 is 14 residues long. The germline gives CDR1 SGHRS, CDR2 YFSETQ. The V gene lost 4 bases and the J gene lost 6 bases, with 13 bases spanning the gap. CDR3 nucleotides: TGCGCCAGCAGCCCGTCAGACAGCTCCGGGGAGCTGTTTTTT. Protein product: CASSPSDSSGELFF.

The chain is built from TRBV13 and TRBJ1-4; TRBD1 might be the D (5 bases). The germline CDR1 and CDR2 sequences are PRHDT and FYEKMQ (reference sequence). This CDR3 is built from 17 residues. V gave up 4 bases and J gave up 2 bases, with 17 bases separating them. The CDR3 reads CASSSDGPGGTNEKLFF. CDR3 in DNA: TGTGCCAGCAGCTCCGACGGACCCGGGGGGACTAATGAAAAACTGTTTTTT.

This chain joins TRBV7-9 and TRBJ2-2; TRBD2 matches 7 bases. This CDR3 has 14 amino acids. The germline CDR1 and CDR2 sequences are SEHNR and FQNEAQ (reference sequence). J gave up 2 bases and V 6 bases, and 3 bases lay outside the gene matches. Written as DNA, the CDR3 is TGTGCCAGCAGATCTAGCGGAAACACCGGGGAGCTGTTTTTT. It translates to CASRSSGNTGELFF.

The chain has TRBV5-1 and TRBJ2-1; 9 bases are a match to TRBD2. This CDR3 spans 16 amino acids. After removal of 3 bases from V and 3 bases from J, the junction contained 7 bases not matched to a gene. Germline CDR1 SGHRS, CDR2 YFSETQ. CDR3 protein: CASSSTSGSFYNEQFF. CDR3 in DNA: TGCGCCAGCAGCTCGACTAGCGGTTCTTTCTACAATGAGCAGTTCTTC.

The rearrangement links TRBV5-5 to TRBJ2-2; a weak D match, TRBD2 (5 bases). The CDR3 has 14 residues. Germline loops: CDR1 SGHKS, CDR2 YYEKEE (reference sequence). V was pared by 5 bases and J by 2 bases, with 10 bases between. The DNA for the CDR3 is TGTGCCAGCAGACCGGGATTTAACACCGGGGAGCTGTTTTTT. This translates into CASRPGFNTGELFF.

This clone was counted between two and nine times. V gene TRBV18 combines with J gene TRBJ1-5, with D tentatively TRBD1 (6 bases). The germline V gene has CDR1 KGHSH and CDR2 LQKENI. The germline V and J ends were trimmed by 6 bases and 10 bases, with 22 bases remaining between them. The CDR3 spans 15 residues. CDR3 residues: CASSQADRYQGPQHF. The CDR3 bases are TGTGCCAGCTCCCAGGCCGACAGGTACCAGGGCCCCCAGCATTTT.

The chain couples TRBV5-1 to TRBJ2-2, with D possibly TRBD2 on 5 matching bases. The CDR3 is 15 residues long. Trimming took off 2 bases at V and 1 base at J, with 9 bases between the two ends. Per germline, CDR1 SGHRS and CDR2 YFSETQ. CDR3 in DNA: TGCGCCAGCAGCTTCACCAGCGGGAACACCGGGGAGCTGTTTTTT. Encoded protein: CASSFTSGNTGELFF.

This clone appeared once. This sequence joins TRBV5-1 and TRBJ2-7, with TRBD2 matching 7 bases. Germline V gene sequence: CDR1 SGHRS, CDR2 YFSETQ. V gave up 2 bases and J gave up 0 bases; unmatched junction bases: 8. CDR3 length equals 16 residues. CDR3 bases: TGCGCCAGCAGCTTATTGGCTAGCGGTCCCTCCTACGAGCAGTACTTC. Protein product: CASSLLASGPSYEQYF.

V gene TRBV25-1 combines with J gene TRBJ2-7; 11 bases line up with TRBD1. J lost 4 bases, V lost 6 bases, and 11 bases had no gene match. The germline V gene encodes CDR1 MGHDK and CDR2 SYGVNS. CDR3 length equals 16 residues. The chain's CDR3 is CASRPSTGTGGYEQYF. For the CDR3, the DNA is TGTGCCAGCAGACCTTCAACCGGGACAGGGGGTTACGAGCAGTACTTC.

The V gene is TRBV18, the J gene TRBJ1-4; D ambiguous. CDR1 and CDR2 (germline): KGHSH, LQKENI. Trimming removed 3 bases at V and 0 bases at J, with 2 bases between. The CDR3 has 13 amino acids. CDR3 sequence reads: CASSPSTNEKLFF. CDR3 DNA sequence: TGTGCCAGCTCACCCTCAACTAATGAAAAACTGTTTTTT.

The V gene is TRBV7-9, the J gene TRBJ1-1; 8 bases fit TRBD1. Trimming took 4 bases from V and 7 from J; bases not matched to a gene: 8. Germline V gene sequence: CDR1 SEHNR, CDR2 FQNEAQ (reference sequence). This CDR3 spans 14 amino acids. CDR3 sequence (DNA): TGTGCCAGCAGCTACAATCAGGGGGCGAGTGAAGCTTTCTTT. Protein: CASSYNQGASEAFF.

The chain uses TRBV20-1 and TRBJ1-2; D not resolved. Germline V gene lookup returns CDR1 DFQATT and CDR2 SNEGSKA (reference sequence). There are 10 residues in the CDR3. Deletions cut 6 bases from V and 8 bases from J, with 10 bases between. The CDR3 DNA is TGCAGTGCCGGAGAGACGGGCTACACCTTC. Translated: CSAGETGYTF.

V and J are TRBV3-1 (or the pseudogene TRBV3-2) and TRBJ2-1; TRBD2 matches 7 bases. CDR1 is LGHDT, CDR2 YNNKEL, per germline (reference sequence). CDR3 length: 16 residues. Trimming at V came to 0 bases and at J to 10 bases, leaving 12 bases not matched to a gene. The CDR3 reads CASSQEALAVSREQFF. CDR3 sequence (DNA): TGTGCCAGCAGCCAAGAGGCCCTAGCGGTTTCCCGGGAGCAGTTCTTC.

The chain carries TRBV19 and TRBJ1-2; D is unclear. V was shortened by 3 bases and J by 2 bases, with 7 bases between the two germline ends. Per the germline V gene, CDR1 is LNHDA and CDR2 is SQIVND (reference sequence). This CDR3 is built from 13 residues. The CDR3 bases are TGTGCCAGTAGTATCCTCCTGAACTATGGCTACACCTTC. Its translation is CASSILLNYGYTF.

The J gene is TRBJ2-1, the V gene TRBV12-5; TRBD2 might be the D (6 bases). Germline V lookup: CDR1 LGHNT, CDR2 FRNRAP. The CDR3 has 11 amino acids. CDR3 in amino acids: CAAGTYNEQFF. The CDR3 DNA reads TGTGCCGCCGGGACTTACAATGAGCAGTTCTTC.

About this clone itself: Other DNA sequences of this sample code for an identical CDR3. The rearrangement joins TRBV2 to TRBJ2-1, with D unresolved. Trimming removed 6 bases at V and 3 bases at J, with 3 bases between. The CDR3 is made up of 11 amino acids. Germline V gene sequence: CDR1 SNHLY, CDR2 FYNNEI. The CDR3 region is CASSLYNEQFF. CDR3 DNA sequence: TGTGCCAGCAGCCTCTACAATGAGCAGTTCTTC.

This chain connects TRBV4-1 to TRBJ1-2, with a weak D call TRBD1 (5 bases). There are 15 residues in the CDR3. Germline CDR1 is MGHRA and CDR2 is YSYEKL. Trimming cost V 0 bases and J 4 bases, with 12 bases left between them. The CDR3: CASSQDNRNFYGYTF. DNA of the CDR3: TGCGCCAGCAGCCAAGATAACAGGAATTTCTATGGCTACACCTTC.

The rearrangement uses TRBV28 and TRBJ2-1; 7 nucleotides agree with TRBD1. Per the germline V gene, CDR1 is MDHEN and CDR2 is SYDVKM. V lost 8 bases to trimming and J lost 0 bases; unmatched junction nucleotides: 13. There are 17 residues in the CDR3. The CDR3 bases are TGTGCCAGCGGACCCCCTCCGACAGGGTCCTCCTACAATGAGCAGTTCTTC. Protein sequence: CASGPPPTGSSYNEQFF.

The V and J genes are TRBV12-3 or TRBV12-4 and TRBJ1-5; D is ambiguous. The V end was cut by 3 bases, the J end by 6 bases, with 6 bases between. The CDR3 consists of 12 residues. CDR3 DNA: TGTGCCAGCAGTTTTTGGAGTCAGCCCCAGCATTTT. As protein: CASSFWSQPQHF.

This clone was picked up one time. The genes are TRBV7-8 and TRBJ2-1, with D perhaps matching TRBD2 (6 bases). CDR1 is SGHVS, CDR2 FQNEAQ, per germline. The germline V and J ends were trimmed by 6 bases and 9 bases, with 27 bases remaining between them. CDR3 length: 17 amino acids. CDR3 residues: CASRAVVTSSFLGEQFF. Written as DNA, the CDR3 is TGTGCCAGCAGGGCGGTGGTGACTAGTTCGTTTTTAGGTGAGCAGTTCTTC.

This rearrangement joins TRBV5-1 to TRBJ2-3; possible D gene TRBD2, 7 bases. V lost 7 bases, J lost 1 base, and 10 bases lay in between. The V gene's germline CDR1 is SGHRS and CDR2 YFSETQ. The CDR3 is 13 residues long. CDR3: CASRGARTDTQYF. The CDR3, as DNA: TGCGCCAGCCGGGGGGCCCGCACAGATACGCAGTATTTT.

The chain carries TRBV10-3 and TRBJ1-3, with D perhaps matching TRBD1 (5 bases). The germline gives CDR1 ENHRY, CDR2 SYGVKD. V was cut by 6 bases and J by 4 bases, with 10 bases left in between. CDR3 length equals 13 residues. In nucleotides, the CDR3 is TGTGCCATCAGGACAGTGGGGGGAAACACCATATATTTT. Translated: CAIRTVGGNTIYF.

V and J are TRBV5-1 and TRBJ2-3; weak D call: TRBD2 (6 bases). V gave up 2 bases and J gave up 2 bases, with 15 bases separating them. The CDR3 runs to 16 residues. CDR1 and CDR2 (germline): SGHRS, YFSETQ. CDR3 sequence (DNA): TGCGCCAGCAGCTTCCTCGGGAGCGCGCCCACAGATACGCAGTATTTT. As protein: CASSFLGSAPTDTQYF.

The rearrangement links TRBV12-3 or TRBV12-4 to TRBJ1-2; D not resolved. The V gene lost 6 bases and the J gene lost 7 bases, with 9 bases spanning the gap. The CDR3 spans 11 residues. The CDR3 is CASSLQRGYTF. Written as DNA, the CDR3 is TGTGCCAGCAGCCTCCAGCGTGGCTACACCTTC.

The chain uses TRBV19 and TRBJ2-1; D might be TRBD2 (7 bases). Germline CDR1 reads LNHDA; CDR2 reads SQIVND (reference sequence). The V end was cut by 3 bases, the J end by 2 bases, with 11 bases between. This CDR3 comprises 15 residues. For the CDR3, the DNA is TGTGCCAGTAGTATGGGCGGGGGCCCCTACAATGAGCAGTTCTTC. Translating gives CASSMGGGPYNEQFF.